One sample yielded the 9 T cell receptor beta chains listed below, sequenced in a study of blood T cell repertoires in COVID-19. Using immunoSEQ multiplex PCR, the repertoire was profiled, and TCRdb retains in-frame clones only, with some absent. The sample includes some 60,000 clones, 65% to 90% of them seen just once. Sequenced sample: peripheral blood. The receptors originated from a human donor in a cohort sampled during active COVID-19.

A few counts support this clone. The rearrangement uses TRBV10-1 and TRBJ2-3; D is possibly TRBD2 (5 bases). This CDR3 has 15 residues. V lost 2 bases and J lost 5, with 14 bases in between. Germline CDR1 reads WNHNN; CDR2 reads SYGVQD (reference sequence). The CDR3 spells CASSETALAVDTQYF. The CDR3 nucleotides are TGCGCCAGCAGTGAGACGGCCCTAGCTGTAGATACGCAGTATTTT.

This chain connects TRBV3-1 (or the pseudogene TRBV3-2) to TRBJ2-1, with D unresolved. The CDR3 covers 16 residues. V lost 0 bases and J lost 8, with 17 bases in between. Germline assignment: CDR1 LGHDT and CDR2 YNNKEL (reference sequence). The CDR3 DNA reads TGTGCCAGCAGCCAAGATCGCGCCACCCGAGGCGATGAGCAGTTCTTC. Translating it yields CASSQDRATRGDEQFF.

The rearrangement uses TRBV5-1 and TRBJ1-4, with unresolved D. Germline loops: CDR1 SGHRS, CDR2 YFSETQ. The CDR3 loop spans 14 amino acids. The V and J ends lost 4 bases and 2 bases respectively, with 9 bases between them. The CDR3 DNA sequence: TGCGCCAGCAGCCCTATAACGACTAATGAAAAACTGTTTTTT. Translating gives CASSPITTNEKLFF. Combining the CDR3 with reference TRBV5-1 and TRBJ1-4 gives the whole variable domain KAGVTQTPRYLIKTRGQQVTLSCSPISGHRSVSWYQQTPGQGLQFLFEYFSETQRNKGNFPGRFSGRQFSNSRSEMNVSTLELGDSALYLCASSPITTNEKLFFGSGTQLSVL.

The chain joins TRBV4-3 to TRBJ2-2; a weak D match, TRBD1 (5 bases). The ends were cut back, 0 bases at V and 6 bases at J, with 20 bases in the middle. Germline loops: CDR1 LGHNA, CDR2 YSLEER. The CDR3 covers 18 residues. The CDR3: CASSQEGVRRPIAGELFF. For the CDR3, the DNA is TGCGCCAGCAGCCAAGAAGGGGTACGTAGGCCAATCGCCGGGGAGCTGTTTTTT.

The rearrangement joins TRBV7-3 to TRBJ2-7; 8 nucleotides match TRBD1. The CDR3 is made up of 14 amino acids. The germline gives CDR1 SGHTA, CDR2 FQGTGA. Trimming removed 2 bases from V and 5 bases from J; junction bases left unmatched: 5. CDR3 sequence reads: CASSLAGQGDEQYF. In DNA, the CDR3 is TGTGCCAGCAGCTTAGCAGGACAGGGAGACGAGCAGTACTTC.

This clone has only a few counts. The V and J genes are TRBV5-1 and TRBJ2-3, with 8 bases that match TRBD2. With V trimmed by 0 bases and J by 2 bases, 5 bases remained unmatched. This CDR3 comprises 16 residues. CDR1 is SGHRS, CDR2 YFSETQ, per germline. Written as DNA, the CDR3 is TGCGCCAGCAGCTTGGAAGGGCGGGGGGACACAGATACGCAGTATTTT. Translating it yields CASSLEGRGDTDTQYF.

V usage is TRBV29-1 and J usage is TRBJ2-5; 11 bases match TRBD2. J lost 5 bases, V lost 4 bases, and 6 bases had no gene match. Germline V gives CDR1 SQVTM, CDR2 ANQGSEA. CDR3 length equals 14 residues. CDR3 nucleotide sequence: TGCAGCGTTGTAGCCGGGACTAGCGGTGAGACCCAGTACTTC. Protein: CSVVAGTSGETQYF.

This sequence joins TRBV29-1 and TRBJ1-5, with D possibly being TRBD1 (6 bases). Trimming shortened V by 6 bases and J by 4 bases, and 16 bases separated the two germline ends. The CDR3 extends over 14 amino acids. Germline V gives CDR1 SQVTM, CDR2 ANQGSEA. The CDR3: CSVSLGGPNQPQHF. Here the CDR3 DNA reads TGCAGCGTAAGCCTCGGGGGGCCGAATCAGCCCCAGCATTTT.

This clone was picked up one time. The chain recombines TRBV18 with TRBJ2-3, with TRBD1 identical over 7 bases. J gave up 4 bases and V 3 bases, and 7 bases lay outside the gene matches. CDR3 length equals 15 residues. CDR1 and CDR2 (germline): KGHSH, LQKENI. The CDR3: CASSPSTGLPDTQYF. The CDR3 DNA follows: TGTGCCAGCTCACCTTCGACAGGGCTGCCAGATACGCAGTATTTT.